This TCR beta chain is from a study of early T cells in non-severe SARS-CoV-2 infection. The germline gives CDR1 LGHNA, CDR2 YNFKEQ. The CDR3 has 13 residues. With V trimmed by 4 bases and J by 7 bases, 5 bases remained unmatched. Unique molecular identifiers (one per individual cDNA molecule) were attached. One entry per CDR3 protein, called by TCRdb with MiXCR from the 5' RACE reads. The table includes around 34,000 distinct CDR3 sequences, roughly 5% detected once. This clonotype was counted many times. The receptor was derived from an adult who was a healthcare worker with PCR-confirmed SARS-CoV-2 infection or an uninfected control (not recorded which). This rearrangement joins TRBV4-2 to TRBJ2-3, with TRBD1 matching 7 bases. Sequenced sample: whole blood. This CDR3 is CASSPEQGYTQYF. The CDR3 DNA is TGTGCCAGCAGCCCCGAACAGGGGTATACGCAGTATTTT.